This T cell receptor (beta chain) appears in the sequencing data of a study of T cell responses to AZD1222 COVID-19 vaccine. A remark on this clone: The antigen is not known.

General study findings and limits: Sampling that yielded the repertoires occurred only after the peak T cell response. Just a handful of people given AZD1222 tested seropositive at baseline.

Produced via immunoSEQ multiplex PCR; TCRdb's table is partial and in-frame only. The sample consists of around 180,000 clones, 90% of them appearing once. This CDR3 comprises 17 residues. Germline V CDR1 and CDR2: LGHDT, YNNKEL (reference sequence). V dropped 4 bases and J dropped 0 bases, with 18 bases sitting between them. This receptor was taken from an adult in good health. The chain carries TRBV3-1 (or the pseudogene TRBV3-2) and TRBJ2-5, with D hard to call. Sequences were derived from peripheral blood, sampled on day 0 of AZD1222 vaccination. Here the CDR3 DNA reads TGTGCCAGCAGCCCTCGGTCTTCAGTTCCTTACCAAGAGACCCAGTACTTC. It encodes CASSPRSSVPYQETQYF.